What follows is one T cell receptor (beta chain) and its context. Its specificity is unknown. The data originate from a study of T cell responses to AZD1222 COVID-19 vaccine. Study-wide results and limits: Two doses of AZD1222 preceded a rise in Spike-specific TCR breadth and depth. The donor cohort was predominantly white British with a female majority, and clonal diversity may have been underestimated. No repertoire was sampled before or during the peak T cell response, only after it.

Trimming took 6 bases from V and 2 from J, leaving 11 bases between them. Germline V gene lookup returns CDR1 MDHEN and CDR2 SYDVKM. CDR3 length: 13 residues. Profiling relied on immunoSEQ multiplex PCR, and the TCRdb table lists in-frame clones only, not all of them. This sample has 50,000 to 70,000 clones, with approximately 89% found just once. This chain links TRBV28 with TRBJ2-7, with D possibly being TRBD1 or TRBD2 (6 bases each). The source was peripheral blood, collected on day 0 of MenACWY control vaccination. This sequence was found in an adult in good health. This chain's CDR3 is CASSRGGPYEQYF. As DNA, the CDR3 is TGTGCCAGCAGCCGAGGGGGGCCCTACGAGCAGTACTTC. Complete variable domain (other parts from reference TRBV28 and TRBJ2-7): DVKVTQSSRYLVKRTGEKVFLECVQDMDHENMFWYRQDPGLGLRLIYFSYDVKMKEKGDIPEGYSVSREKKERFSLILESASTNQTSMYLCASSRGGPYEQYFGPGTRLTVT.